This T cell receptor (beta chain) emerged from a study of T cells in Graves' hyperthyroidism and ophthalmopathy. Trimming took off 0 bases at V and 5 bases at J, with 2 bases between the two ends. Per germline, CDR1 SGHRS and CDR2 YFSETQ. CDR3 size: 11 residues. The investigators amplified TCR beta CDR3 regions from RNA transcripts. When the TCR CDR3 underwent first-round RT-PCR, the HTBI primer set was used. TCRdb re-analysed the multiplex PCR reads in MiXCR, keeping a single row per CDR3 protein. The sample contains roughly 570,000 distinct CDR3 sequences, approximately 44% of which appear only once. This clonotype was recorded at least ten times.

The V and J genes are TRBV5-1 and TRBJ2-5; D unclear. Material: peripheral blood or thyroid tissue (not recorded which). The source of this sequence is a woman between 18 and 29 years old with Graves' hyperthyroidism. The CDR3 here is CASSLDETQYF. The CDR3 DNA reads TGCGCCAGCAGCTTGGACGAGACCCAGTACTTC.